The clone carrying this T cell receptor (beta chain) was detected many times. The antigen is unknown. The data derive from a study of glioma-infiltrating T cells. CDR3 size: 14 residues. CDR1 and CDR2 from the germline V gene are SGHDN and FVKESK. Trimming took off 4 bases at V and 7 bases at J, with 14 bases between the two ends. Study-wide results and caveats: Tissue and blood shared very few CDR3 sequences.

Using RNA template, CDR3s of TCR alpha and beta were amplified with iRepertoire arm-PCR. From the multiplex PCR reads, TCRdb called clonotypes with MiXCR, one entry per CDR3 protein. Of 100,000 to 150,000 distinct CDR3 sequences in the sample, more than 20% were seen once. This rearrangement joins TRBV14 to TRBJ2-1; D is perhaps TRBD2 (6 bases). The sequence derives from a human donor with low-grade glioma or glioblastoma, undergoing nonglioma brain surgery, or in good health (not recorded which). Sequencing input: glioma tissue, nonneoplastic brain tissue, or PBMCs (not recorded which). The CDR3 DNA follows: TGTGCCAGCAGCCGCATGACTAGGGTGAATGAGCAGTTCTTC. Translated: CASSRMTRVNEQFF.